This is a list of T cell receptor beta chains from one sample in a study of a mutant IDH1 vaccine in newly diagnosed glioma. The data were produced by immunoSEQ multiplex PCR, yet TCRdb's version contains in-frame clones alone and is incomplete. The table records about 92,000 clones, roughly four fifths of them present only once. The source material was PBMCs, sampled from a glioma patient treated with radiotherapy, temozolomide or both. The receptors stem from a woman in her fifties or sixties with glioma. Each CDR3 is given with its conserved first and last residue. D genes are given only for firm matches. Clone sizes are given selectively: once, few, many, or a class where the clone is expanded.

D gene: NA
clone size: NA
J gene: TRBJ2-5
V gene: TRBV5-1
CDR3 length: 14
CDR3 DNA: TGCGCCAGCAGCTCCGGAAGGGGGGCAGAGACCCAGTACTTC
CDR3 protein: CASSSGRGAETQYF

D gene: NA
clone size: NA
J gene: TRBJ2-4
V gene: TRBV27
CDR3 length: 14
CDR3 DNA: TGTGCCAGCAGTTCACCCGGGCCGCGGAACATTCAGTACTTC
CDR3 protein: CASSSPGPRNIQYF

D gene: TRBD1
clone size: NA
J gene: TRBJ1-2
V gene: TRBV6-1
CDR3 length: 15
CDR3 DNA: TGTGCCAGCAGTGAAACAGGGGGCCCTAACTATGGCTACACCTTC
CDR3 protein: CASSETGGPNYGYTF

D gene: NA
clone size: NA
J gene: TRBJ2-2
V gene: TRBV19
CDR3 length: 15
CDR3 DNA: TGTGCCAGTCTGCCGGCTACCATTAACACCGGGGAGCTGTTTTTT
CDR3 protein: CASLPATINTGELFF

D gene: NA
clone size: NA
J gene: TRBJ2-2
V gene: TRBV6-5
CDR3 length: 15
CDR3 DNA: TGTGCCAGCAGTTACGGGGGCCCGAACACCGGGGAGCTGTTTTTT
CDR3 protein: CASSYGGPNTGELFF

D gene: NA
clone size: few
J gene: TRBJ1-1
V gene: TRBV5-4
CDR3 length: 14
CDR3 DNA: TGTGCCAGCAGCTTGGTTTCCAGCAACACTGAAGCTTTCTTT
CDR3 protein: CASSLVSSNTEAFF

D gene: TRBD1
clone size: NA
J gene: TRBJ2-5
V gene: TRBV19
CDR3 length: 14
CDR3 DNA: TGTGCCAGTAGTTTCGGACAGGGGCGAGAGACCCAGTACTTC
CDR3 protein: CASSFGQGRETQYF

D gene: NA
clone size: NA
J gene: TRBJ1-1
V gene: TRBV30
CDR3 length: 13
CDR3 DNA: TGTGCCTGGAGTGTGGCCCTGTACACTGAAGCTTTCTTT
CDR3 protein: CAWSVALYTEAFF

D gene: TRBD1
clone size: NA
J gene: TRBJ1-4
V gene: TRBV11-2
CDR3 length: 14
CDR3 DNA: TGTGCCAGCAGAGACAGGACAGGGACAGAAAAACTGTTTTTT
CDR3 protein: CASRDRTGTEKLFF

D gene: NA
clone size: NA
J gene: TRBJ1-4
V gene: TRBV5-6
CDR3 length: 14
CDR3 DNA: TGTGCCAGCAGCTTGGAACAGACTAATGAAAAACTGTTTTTT
CDR3 protein: CASSLEQTNEKLFF

D gene: NA
clone size: once
J gene: TRBJ1-1
V gene: TRBV7-8
CDR3 length: 13
CDR3 DNA: TGTGCCAGCAGCCGAAGGTGGAACACTGAAGCTTTCTTT
CDR3 protein: CASSRRWNTEAFF

D gene: NA
clone size: NA
J gene: TRBJ2-1
V gene: TRBV10-1
CDR3 length: 14
CDR3 DNA: TGCGCCAGCAGTGCAGGTTACTCCTACAATGAGCAGTTCTTC
CDR3 protein: CASSAGYSYNEQFF

D gene: TRBD1
clone size: NA
J gene: TRBJ2-7
V gene: TRBV27
CDR3 length: 13
CDR3 DNA: TGTGCCAGCACCCCAGGGGGCGGGAACGAGCAGTACTTC
CDR3 protein: CASTPGGGNEQYF

D gene: TRBD1
clone size: NA
J gene: TRBJ1-2
V gene: TRBV25-1
CDR3 length: 12
CDR3 DNA: TGTGCCAGCTACGGACAGGGAGCCAGCCACACCTTC
CDR3 protein: CASYGQGASHTF

D gene: TRBD2
clone size: once
J gene: TRBJ2-3
V gene: TRBV5-1
CDR3 length: 17
CDR3 DNA: TGCGCCAGCAGCTCCCCGGGGAGTAGCGGGGGTGGAGATACGCAGTATTTT
CDR3 protein: CASSSPGSSGGGDTQYF

D gene: NA
clone size: few
J gene: TRBJ1-1
V gene: TRBV5-1
CDR3 length: 11
CDR3 DNA: TGCGCCAGCAGTCGAGGCACTGAAGCTTTCTTT
CDR3 protein: CASSRGTEAFF